The 32 T cell receptor beta chains below come from one sample, sequenced in a study of blood T cell repertoires in COVID-19. Assay used: immunoSEQ multiplex PCR; TCRdb lists only in-frame clones, some missing. The sample includes about 67,000 clones, 85% to 90% of them seen just once. Source material: peripheral blood. The receptors were gathered from a man over 45 with active COVID-19.

The CDR3 spells CATGQGTADTQYF. The CDR3 nucleotides are TGTGCCACCGGACAGGGGACGGCAGATACGCAGTATTTT. This sequence joins TRBV10-3 and TRBJ2-3; 9 nucleotides align to TRBD1. The germline gives CDR1 ENHRY, CDR2 SYGVKD. The CDR3 loop spans 13 amino acids. V was clipped by 10 bases and J by 4 bases; unmatched bases: 6.

Only one count was recorded for this clone. The chain employs TRBV6-5 and TRBJ2-1; D call uncertain. There are 11 residues in the CDR3. The ends were cut back, 8 bases at V and 8 bases at J, with 10 bases in the middle. Germline V gene lookup returns CDR1 MNHEY and CDR2 SVGAGI. CDR3 protein: CASRLVDEQFF. The CDR3 DNA follows: TGTGCCAGCCGCCTAGTGGATGAGCAGTTCTTC.

The J gene is TRBJ1-6, the V gene TRBV28; a possible D gene is TRBD1 (5 bases). CDR3 length: 13 amino acids. Germline CDR1 MDHEN, CDR2 SYDVKM. The V end lost 6 bases, the J end lost 10 bases, and 13 bases lay between the germline ends. Here the CDR3 DNA reads TGTGCCAGCAGCCTGGGGGGGGACTCACCCCTCCACTTT. It encodes CASSLGGDSPLHF. Based on the CDR3 plus reference TRBV28 and TRBJ1-6, the full variable domain is DVKVTQSSRYLVKRTGEKVFLECVQDMDHENMFWYRQDPGLGLRLIYFSYDVKMKEKGDIPEGYSVSREKKERFSLILESASTNQTSMYLCASSLGGDSPLHFGNGTRLTVT.

This sequence joins TRBV3-1 (or the pseudogene TRBV3-2) and TRBJ2-1; D gene unclear. With 0 bases removed from V and 8 bases from J, the gap between germline ends came to 8 bases. CDR3 length: 13 residues. Germline lookup yields CDR1 LGHDT and CDR2 YNNKEL (reference sequence). The CDR3 coding sequence is TGTGCCAGCAGCCAAGATCTCGTAGATGAGCAGTTCTTC. The encoded protein is CASSQDLVDEQFF.

V is TRBV28 and J is TRBJ1-4, with 9 bases fitting TRBD1. This CDR3 comprises 14 residues. Germline values: CDR1 MDHEN, CDR2 SYDVKM. V was pared by 6 bases and J by 8 bases, with 7 bases of the junction left unmatched. The CDR3 loop is CASRPTGGGEKLFF. As DNA, the CDR3 is TGTGCCAGCAGGCCCACAGGGGGCGGAGAAAAACTGTTTTTT.

The chain uses TRBV2 and TRBJ2-3; possible D gene TRBD1, 6 bases. Trimming removed 5 bases at V and 3 bases at J, with 6 bases between. The CDR3 has 12 residues. CDR1 and CDR2 (germline): SNHLY, FYNNEI. The CDR3 region is CASSTGTDTQYF. DNA of the CDR3: TGTGCCAGCAGTACAGGGACAGATACGCAGTATTTT.

The gene calls are TRBV14 and TRBJ2-2, with 8 bases fitting TRBD1. The CDR3 covers 16 residues. Germline V gene data show CDR1 as SGHDN and CDR2 as FVKESK. With 4 bases clipped from V and 1 base from J, the junction kept 5 bases outside the gene matches. CDR3 region: CASSRPGTGNTGELFF. The CDR3, as DNA: TGTGCCAGCAGCCGCCCCGGGACAGGGAACACCGGGGAGCTGTTTTTT. Drawing the rest from reference TRBV14 and TRBJ2-2, the complete variable domain is EAGVTQFPSHSVIEKGQTVTLRCDPISGHDNLYWYRRVMGKEIKFLLHFVKESKQDESGMPNNRFLAERTGGTYSTLKVQPAELEDSGVYFCASSRPGTGNTGELFFGEGSRLTVL.

The chain links TRBV9 to TRBJ1-1, with no clear D. V was trimmed by 0 bases and J by 0 bases, leaving 3 bases between them. Germline V gives CDR1 SGDLS, CDR2 YYNGEE. The CDR3 is 13 residues long. CDR3 residues: CASSVAVNTEAFF. As DNA, the CDR3 is TGTGCCAGCAGCGTAGCAGTGAACACTGAAGCTTTCTTT.

CDR3: CASSTGSSINYGYTF. The CDR3 DNA reads TGCGCCAGCAGCACCGGGAGCTCCATTAACTATGGCTACACCTTC. The gene calls are TRBV5-1 and TRBJ1-2; D gene ambiguous. The ends were cut back, 4 bases at V and 1 base at J, with 14 bases in the middle. Germline values: CDR1 SGHRS, CDR2 YFSETQ. The CDR3 runs to 15 residues. Looking up the rest from reference TRBV5-1 and TRBJ1-2 gives the full variable domain: KAGVTQTPRYLIKTRGQQVTLSCSPISGHRSVSWYQQTPGQGLQFLFEYFSETQRNKGNFPGRFSGRQFSNSRSEMNVSTLELGDSALYLCASSTGSSINYGYTFGSGTRLTVV.

This clone was counted a few times. J is TRBJ2-7 and V is TRBV28; 8 bases match TRBD1. CDR1 is MDHEN and CDR2 is SYDVKM in the germline V gene. Trimming took 4 bases from V and 2 from J; bases not matched to a gene: 4. CDR3 length: 14 amino acids. The CDR3 here is CASSWTGWTYEQYF. CDR3 DNA sequence: TGTGCCAGCAGTTGGACAGGGTGGACCTACGAGCAGTACTTC.

This sequence joins TRBV19 and TRBJ2-1; 8 positions agree with TRBD2. V lost 6 bases to trimming and J lost 9 bases; unmatched junction nucleotides: 16. This CDR3 has 16 amino acids. CDR1 and CDR2 (germline): LNHDA, SQIVND (reference sequence). CDR3 amino acids: CASSVGRGLGGREQFF. The CDR3 DNA follows: TGTGCCAGTAGCGTAGGAAGGGGACTAGGAGGGCGTGAGCAGTTCTTC.

The rearrangement joins TRBV9 to TRBJ2-1; a weak D match, TRBD2 (6 bases). Germline CDR1 and CDR2: SGDLS and YYNGEE. This CDR3 contains 17 residues. V was trimmed by 2 bases and J by 0 bases, leaving 15 bases between them. Here the CDR3 DNA reads TGTGCCAGCAGCGTTCTCCCTAGCGCGTTCTCCTACAATGAGCAGTTCTTC. It is translated as CASSVLPSAFSYNEQFF. Filled out from reference TRBV9 and TRBJ2-1, the complete variable domain reads DSGVTQTPKHLITATGQRVTLRCSPRSGDLSVYWYQQSLDQGLQFLIQYYNGEERAKGNILERFSAQQFPDLHSELNLSSLELGDSALYFCASSVLPSAFSYNEQFFGPGTRLTVL.

The V and J genes are TRBV28 and TRBJ2-1, with 8 bases matching TRBD1. The germline V gene has CDR1 MDHEN and CDR2 SYDVKM. V was pared by 5 bases and J by 8 bases, with 14 bases of the junction left unmatched. The CDR3 runs to 16 residues. The CDR3 DNA sequence: TGTGCCAGCAGTGTCGCCGGACAGGGTCCGGTGTATGAGCAGTTCTTC. Protein: CASSVAGQGPVYEQFF.

This chain joins TRBV4-3 and TRBJ2-1; D may be TRBD1 (5 bases). The V and J ends lost 0 bases and 8 bases respectively, with 14 bases between them. The CDR3 loop spans 15 amino acids. Germline values: CDR1 LGHNA, CDR2 YSLEER. CDR3 bases: TGCGCCAGCAGCCAAGAAGGTGGGGCCGTGGATGAGCAGTTCTTC. It encodes CASSQEGGAVDEQFF.

The chain is built from TRBV4-1 and TRBJ2-1; 8 nucleotides agree with TRBD2. The junction had 5 bases not matched to a gene; V was cut back by 1 base and J by 0 bases. CDR3 length: 17 amino acids. Germline V gene data show CDR1 as MGHRA and CDR2 as YSYEKL. CDR3 DNA: TGCGCCAGCAGCCAAGGTATTGCGGGGGGCTCCTACAATGAGCAGTTCTTC. As protein: CASSQGIAGGSYNEQFF.

This chain links TRBV11-2 with TRBJ2-1; D possibly corresponds to TRBD2 (7 bases). V lost 8 bases and J lost 7, with 21 bases in between. The CDR3 is 15 residues long. Germline CDR1 SGHAT, CDR2 FQNNGV. The CDR3 DNA sequence: TGTGCCAGCTCCACAGGGCGGGAGCACCGGAATGAGCAGTTCTTC. It encodes CASSTGREHRNEQFF.

The gene calls are TRBV7-2 and TRBJ1-1; no definite D call. Trimming stripped 1 base from V and 1 base from J, with 4 bases between. There are 13 residues in the CDR3. Per the germline V gene, CDR1 is SGHTA and CDR2 is FQGNSA. CDR3 sequence reads: CASSLGRNTEAFF. CDR3 coding DNA: TGTGCCAGCAGCTTAGGCAGGAACACTGAAGCTTTCTTT.

The CDR3 is CASRGRPHLTYNEQFF. DNA of the CDR3: TGTGCCAGTAGGGGCCGTCCACACCTAACCTACAATGAGCAGTTCTTC. V gene TRBV19 combines with J gene TRBJ2-1; D uncertain. The germline V gene encodes CDR1 LNHDA and CDR2 SQIVND (reference sequence). This CDR3 contains 16 residues. V was clipped by 6 bases and J by 2 bases, with 17 bases between them.

This sequence joins TRBV29-1 and TRBJ1-1, with 7 positions matching TRBD1. Trimming cost V 3 bases and J 0 bases; bases outside gene matches: 1. Germline CDR1 is SQVTM and CDR2 is ANQGSEA. The CDR3 consists of 13 residues. The CDR3 loop is CSVEGQLNTEAFF. The CDR3 nucleotides are TGCAGCGTTGAGGGACAGCTGAACACTGAAGCTTTCTTT.

The V call is TRBV7-9, the J call TRBJ1-4; 11 bases align to TRBD1. This CDR3 region has 14 residues. With V trimmed by 5 bases and J by 10 bases, 6 bases remained unmatched. Germline V gene sequence: CDR1 SEHNR, CDR2 FQNEAQ (reference sequence). CDR3 bases: TGTGCCAGCAGCCCGTCGGGACAGGGGGGAAAACTGTTTTTT. Translating it yields CASSPSGQGGKLFF. The full variable domain, rest sourced from reference TRBV7-9 and TRBJ1-4, is DTGVSQNPRHKITKRGQNVTFRCDPISEHNRLYWYRQTLGQGPEFLTYFQNEAQLEKSRLLSDRFSAERPKGSFSTLEIQRTEQGDSAMYLCASSPSGQGGKLFFGSGTQLSVL.

The rearrangement joins TRBV5-4 to TRBJ2-1; TRBD1 agrees at 12 bases. CDR3 length: 15 residues. Germline-derived CDR1 and CDR2 are SGHNT and YYREEE (reference sequence). The trim removed 2 bases at V and 9 bases at J, leaving 6 bases unmatched. The CDR3 reads CASSFGGQGAVEQFF. The CDR3 DNA reads TGTGCCAGCAGCTTTGGGGGACAGGGGGCGGTTGAGCAGTTCTTC.

The chain recombines TRBV2 with TRBJ2-5; 9 bases are shared with TRBD2. Trimming removed 7 bases from V and 1 base from J; junction bases left unmatched: 7. CDR1 is SNHLY, CDR2 FYNNEI, per germline. The CDR3 extends over 15 amino acids. The CDR3 DNA reads TGTGCCAGCAATCGTATAGCGGGGGTCCAAGAGACCCAGTACTTC. Protein product: CASNRIAGVQETQYF.

This clone was observed a handful of times. This chain links TRBV10-1 with TRBJ2-3; D remains ambiguous. The CDR3 is 13 amino acids. Germline CDR1 and CDR2: WNHNN and SYGVQD (reference sequence). Trimming left V 0 bases short and J 6 bases short, with 7 bases between. CDR3: CASSESPRDTQYF. CDR3 nucleotide sequence: TGCGCCAGCAGTGAGTCGCCGCGGGATACGCAGTATTTT.

This clone was recorded once. This chain connects TRBV19 to TRBJ2-3; 12 bases are shared with TRBD2. V gave up 5 bases and J gave up 4 bases; unmatched junction bases: 16. The CDR3 totals 19 residues. Germline V lookup: CDR1 LNHDA, CDR2 SQIVND (reference sequence). Here the CDR3 reads CASSLTSGSPVGGPDTQYF. DNA for the CDR3: TGTGCCAGTAGTTTGACTAGCGGGAGCCCTGTCGGGGGCCCAGATACGCAGTATTTT.

This clone was detected a few times. The genes are TRBV7-8 and TRBJ2-1, with TRBD2 matching 13 bases. Unmatched junction bases numbered 5, after V lost 6 bases and J lost 0 bases. The CDR3 spans 17 residues. Germline V gene data show CDR1 as SGHVS and CDR2 as FQNEAQ. The CDR3: CASSTSGRGSSYNEQFF. CDR3 nucleotide sequence: TGTGCCAGCAGTACTAGCGGGAGGGGGAGCTCCTACAATGAGCAGTTCTTC.

V usage is TRBV9 and J usage is TRBJ1-2, with TRBD1 identical over 8 bases. CDR1 is SGDLS and CDR2 is YYNGEE in the germline V gene. This CDR3 has 14 amino acids. V was clipped by 6 bases and J by 0 bases; unmatched bases: 4. CDR3 sequence: CASTLDRANYGYTF. The CDR3 DNA follows: TGTGCCAGCACCTTGGACAGGGCTAACTATGGCTACACCTTC. Filled out from reference TRBV9 and TRBJ1-2, the complete variable domain reads DSGVTQTPKHLITATGQRVTLRCSPRSGDLSVYWYQQSLDQGLQFLIQYYNGEERAKGNILERFSAQQFPDLHSELNLSSLELGDSALYFCASTLDRANYGYTFGSGTRLTVV.

The chain couples TRBV27 to TRBJ1-1; D unresolved. V lost 2 bases, J lost 7 bases, and 14 bases lay in between. The germline V gene encodes CDR1 MNHEY and CDR2 SMNVEV (reference sequence). This CDR3 is 14 amino acids long. CDR3 sequence reads: CASSLGLFNSEAFF. The CDR3 DNA follows: TGTGCCAGCAGTTTAGGGCTTTTTAATAGTGAAGCTTTCTTT.

In its sample, this clone was seen once. V and J are TRBV2 and TRBJ1-4, with TRBD1 matching over 9 bases. V lost 6 bases and J lost 2; bases outside the gene matches: 4. In germline, CDR1 is SNHLY, CDR2 FYNNEI. The CDR3 consists of 15 residues. Written as DNA, the CDR3 is TGTGCCAGCAGGGGACAGGGTCGGACTAATGAAAAACTGTTTTTT. Translated, it gives CASRGQGRTNEKLFF.

This sequence joins TRBV19 and TRBJ2-1; 9 bases match TRBD2. V shed 3 bases and J 4 bases; nucleotides not matched to a gene: 16. The V gene's germline CDR1 is LNHDA and CDR2 SQIVND (reference sequence). CDR3 length equals 19 residues. CDR3 sequence reads: CASSISQSSSGIRYNEQFF. The DNA for the CDR3 is TGTGCCAGTAGTATCTCCCAATCCTCTAGCGGGATAAGGTACAATGAGCAGTTCTTC.

This clone showed up just a few times. This chain connects TRBV5-4 to TRBJ2-7; 7 bases match TRBD1. Looked up from germline, CDR1 is SGHNT and CDR2 is YYREEE (reference sequence). The CDR3 length is 14 residues. V lost 3 bases to trimming and J lost 3 bases; unmatched junction nucleotides: 6. The CDR3 loop is CASSSHRGFYEQYF. In DNA form, the CDR3 reads TGTGCCAGCAGCTCCCACAGGGGCTTCTACGAGCAGTACTTC.

The gene calls are TRBV6-1 and TRBJ1-4; the match to TRBD1 covers 9 bases. The CDR3 loop spans 15 amino acids. The V gene's germline CDR1 is MNHNS and CDR2 SASEGT. J was trimmed by 10 bases and V by 3 bases; bases with no gene match: 9. CDR3 region: CASSEQPGQGAKLFF. The CDR3 coding sequence is TGTGCCAGCAGTGAGCAACCGGGACAGGGAGCAAAACTGTTTTTT.

In DNA, the CDR3 is TGTGCCAGCAGCCAAAGGACTAGCGGGCATAATGAGCAGTTCTTC. It is translated as CASSQRTSGHNEQFF. The chain recombines TRBV7-9 with TRBJ2-1; 11 nucleotides align to TRBD2. Trimming took 5 bases from V and 7 from J; bases not matched to a gene: 7. Germline CDR1 is SEHNR and CDR2 is FQNEAQ (reference sequence). The CDR3 is 15 amino acids.